These 15 T cell receptor beta chains were sequenced from one sample in a study of identical twins. TCRdb independently ran MiXCR on the 5' RACE reads; one entry per CDR3 protein. This sample yields approximately 690,000 distinct CDR3 sequences, of which roughly 6% are seen a single time; roughly 1.8% belongs to the top ten. Source material: naive T cells sorted from blood. The receptors were gathered from a man younger than 30 in good health.

Many counts were recorded for this clonotype. This chain joins TRBV20-1 and TRBJ2-1; D may be TRBD1 (7 bases). The CDR3 covers 16 residues. The germline gives CDR1 DFQATT, CDR2 SNEGSKA (reference sequence). Between the trimmed V and J ends, which lost 6 bases and 6 bases, there was a span of 24 bases. Here the CDR3 reads CSATNRQGGTGNEQFF. The DNA for the CDR3 is TGCAGTGCAACCAACCGACAGGGAGGAACTGGCAATGAGCAGTTCTTC.

This clonotype has just a few counts. The gene calls are TRBV12-3 or TRBV12-4 and TRBJ2-5; 7 nucleotides agree with TRBD2. The CDR3 contains 16 residues. The V segment lost 6 bases and the J segment 1 base; nucleotides outside the gene matches: 11. CDR3: CASRALDGRIQETQYF. CDR3 DNA sequence: TGTGCCAGCAGGGCTCTGGACGGGAGGATCCAAGAGACCCAGTACTTC.

This clonotype was observed many times. The V call is TRBV6-2 or TRBV6-3, the J call TRBJ2-1, with 11 nucleotides matching TRBD2. The V and J ends lost 0 bases and 8 bases, in that order; junction bases with no gene match: 6. Germline CDR1 and CDR2: MNHEY and SVGEGT. The CDR3 extends over 16 amino acids. The chain's CDR3 is CASSYSQLAGDYEQFF. The CDR3, as DNA: TGTGCCAGCAGTTACTCCCAACTAGCGGGAGACTATGAGCAGTTCTTC.

The chain carries TRBV4-1 and TRBJ2-2; a weak D match, TRBD1 (6 bases). This CDR3 contains 16 residues. Germline-derived CDR1 and CDR2 are MGHRA and YSYEKL. V shed 1 base and J shed 6 bases, with 15 bases lying between them. DNA for the CDR3: TGCGCCAGCAGCCAAGCTGGTGGGGGCGCGTCCGGGGAGCTGTTTTTT. It codes for CASSQAGGGASGELFF.

This clonotype showed up many times. The chain combines TRBV6-5 with TRBJ1-1; D is possibly TRBD1 (6 bases). The length of the CDR3 is 14 residues. Per germline, CDR1 MNHEY and CDR2 SVGAGI. The V gene lost 5 bases and the J gene lost 4 bases, with 14 bases spanning the gap. CDR3 bases: TGTGCCAGCAGTCTACGACAGGTTCTCACTGAAGCTTTCTTT. It translates to CASSLRQVLTEAFF.

The chain links TRBV11-2 to TRBJ2-1, with 10 bases aligning to TRBD2. The CDR3 runs to 13 residues. CDR1 and CDR2 (germline): SGHAT, FQNNGV. The junction had 3 bases not matched to a gene; V was cut back by 3 bases and J by 10 bases. As DNA, the CDR3 is TGTGCCAGCAGCTTTCGACTAGCGGGCGAGCAGTTCTTC. It codes for CASSFRLAGEQFF.

The table lists this clonotype with many counts. The rearrangement uses TRBV10-3 and TRBJ2-2, with TRBD1 matching over 8 bases. The germline V gene encodes CDR1 ENHRY and CDR2 SYGVKD. V lost 6 bases and J lost 5; bases outside the gene matches: 8. The CDR3 contains 15 residues. The CDR3 region is CAIRNLTGATGELFF. CDR3 nucleotide sequence: TGTGCCATCAGGAACTTGACAGGGGCTACCGGGGAGCTGTTTTTT.

This clonotype came up a few times. V is TRBV18 and J is TRBJ2-5; the D gene is possibly TRBD1 (5 bases). CDR3 length equals 14 residues. Germline V gives CDR1 KGHSH, CDR2 LQKENI. Trimming removed 0 bases from V and 5 bases from J, with 10 bases in between. In nucleotides, the CDR3 is TGTGCCAGCTCACCACCCTCAGGGCGGGAGACCCAGTACTTC. This gives the protein CASSPPSGRETQYF.

With regard to this clonotype: A much larger clone sits a single nucleotide away, making a read error possible. This chain joins TRBV7-2 and TRBJ2-1, with 8 bases matching TRBD1. The germline gives CDR1 SGHTA, CDR2 FQGNSA. CDR3 length equals 17 residues. The CDR3 region has the DNA TGTGCCCGCAGCTCCCCGGACAGGGTTCGGTCGGACAATGAGCAGTTCTTC. Protein product: CARSSPDRVRSDNEQFF.

Many counts were recorded for this clonotype. This sequence joins TRBV5-1 and TRBJ2-3; TRBD2 is a possible D gene (6 bases). CDR3 length equals 15 residues. The V and J ends lost 5 bases and 3 bases respectively, with 16 bases between them. CDR1 and CDR2 from the germline V gene are SGHRS and YFSETQ. CDR3 sequence: CASSSSGVRTDTQYF. CDR3 DNA sequence: TGCGCCAGCAGTTCATCGGGAGTGAGGACAGATACGCAGTATTTT. Supplemented by reference TRBV5-1 and TRBJ2-3, the full variable domain reads KAGVTQTPRYLIKTRGQQVTLSCSPISGHRSVSWYQQTPGQGLQFLFEYFSETQRNKGNFPGRFSGRQFSNSRSEMNVSTLELGDSALYLCASSSSGVRTDTQYFGPGTRLTVL.

The rearrangement uses TRBV27 and TRBJ2-3; 14 bases fit TRBD2. CDR1 is MNHEY and CDR2 is SMNVEV in the germline V gene (reference sequence). Losses at the gene ends were 7 bases for V and 8 bases for J; bases not matched to a gene: 8. The CDR3 is 15 amino acids. CDR3 protein: CASTPSGTSGSTQYF. The CDR3 DNA reads as TGTGCCAGCACACCGTCCGGGACTAGCGGGAGTACGCAGTATTTT.

This clonotype was seen only a few times. The CDR3 bases are TGTGCCAGCAGCCAAGTGTCAGTTTGGAGCAGTAGCTCTGGGGCCAACGTCCTGACTTTC. The encoded protein is CASSQVSVWSSSSGANVLTF. The chain combines TRBV3-1 with TRBJ2-6; D gene uncertain. The CDR3 is 20 residues long. Trimming took off 1 base at V and 0 bases at J, with 19 bases between the two ends. The V gene's germline CDR1 is LGHDT and CDR2 YNNKEL (reference sequence).

This clonotype was detected ten times or more. This sequence joins TRBV15 and TRBJ2-1; TRBD2 might be the D (6 bases). V was pared by 1 base and J by 7 bases, with 17 bases between. Per germline, CDR1 LNHNV and CDR2 YYDKDF (reference sequence). This CDR3 spans 16 amino acids. The CDR3 region has the DNA TGTGCCACCAGCAGAGCGCTGGAATTTCGGGGGAATGAGCAGTTCTTC. This translates into CATSRALEFRGNEQFF.

This clonotype was picked up many times. The genes are TRBV5-6 and TRBJ2-7; TRBD2 matches at 10 bases. Germline CDR1 is SGHDT and CDR2 is YYEEEE. V lost 2 bases and J lost 6; bases outside the gene matches: 11. The CDR3 extends over 16 amino acids. The CDR3 reads CASSFSLGSGRLEQYF. The CDR3 DNA follows: TGTGCCAGCAGCTTTTCCCTTGGTAGCGGGAGGCTCGAGCAGTACTTC.

This clonotype was recorded a few times. The chain recombines TRBV7-9 with TRBJ2-1; 9 positions match TRBD2. CDR3 length equals 15 residues. Germline V gene sequence: CDR1 SEHNR, CDR2 FQNEAQ (reference sequence). V lost 7 bases, J lost 8 bases, and 12 bases stayed unmatched. Here the CDR3 DNA reads TGTGCCAGCATACAGACTAGCGGAGGACAGGATGAGCAGTTCTTC. It translates to CASIQTSGGQDEQFF. The full variable domain, its missing parts supplied by reference TRBV7-9 and TRBJ2-1, is DTGVSQNPRHKITKRGQNVTFRCDPISEHNRLYWYRQTLGQGPEFLTYFQNEAQLEKSRLLSDRFSAERPKGSFSTLEIQRTEQGDSAMYLCASIQTSGGQDEQFFGPGTRLTVL.